The 19 T cell receptor beta chains presented below share a single source sample, sequenced in a study of T-cell memory formation after mild COVID-19. TCRdb reprocessed the 5' RACE reads via MiXCR and lists one record per CDR3 protein. Of about 400,000 distinct CDR3 sequences in the sample, more than 20% are singletons; the top ten hold roughly 13%. Sequenced input: PBMCs or a T cell subset sorted from them (not recorded which). All receptors come from an adult woman who had mild COVID-19 (a few samples of this study predate the infection). Cell type and time point are not known.

V gene TRBV7-8 combines with J gene TRBJ2-7; D perhaps matches TRBD2 (5 bases). This CDR3 has 15 residues. Germline CDR1 reads SGHVS; CDR2 reads FQNEAQ. V lost 5 bases, J lost 4 bases, and 18 bases lay in between. CDR3 sequence: CASSPGGDTLYEQYF. CDR3 coding DNA: TGTGCCAGCAGCCCCGGAGGTGACACCCTTTACGAGCAGTACTTC.

This clonotype was detected a few times. This rearrangement joins TRBV12-3 or TRBV12-4 to TRBJ1-2, with TRBD1 matching 7 bases. The V gene end was trimmed by 0 bases and the J gene end by 6 bases; junction bases not matched to a gene: 7. The CDR3 consists of 15 residues. The CDR3 region is CASSLAGEGANGYTF. CDR3 DNA sequence: TGTGCCAGCAGTTTAGCGGGAGAGGGGGCGAATGGCTACACCTTC.

The V gene is TRBV15, the J gene TRBJ2-2; no clear D. Germline CDR1 is LNHNV and CDR2 is YYDKDF (reference sequence). This CDR3 spans 14 amino acids. Trimming cost V 3 bases and J 4 bases, with 9 bases left between them. Here the CDR3 DNA reads TGTGCCACCAGCAGTCCTTTGATCACCGGGGAGCTGTTTTTT. Translated: CATSSPLITGELFF.

The sample holds a few counts of this clonotype. The V and J genes are TRBV5-1 and TRBJ2-3; TRBD2 agrees at 13 bases. Germline CDR1 SGHRS, CDR2 YFSETQ. CDR3 length: 16 amino acids. V was pared by 4 bases and J by 2 bases, with 4 bases of the junction left unmatched. CDR3 sequence: CASSPGLAGFTDTQYF. For the CDR3, the DNA is TGCGCCAGCAGCCCGGGACTAGCGGGGTTCACAGATACGCAGTATTTT.

This clonotype was seen a few times. The J gene is TRBJ1-1, the V gene TRBV12-3 or TRBV12-4; tentatively, D is TRBD1 (5 bases). This CDR3 comprises 14 residues. V lost 5 bases to trimming and J lost 5 bases, with 15 bases between them. The DNA for the CDR3 is TGTGCCAGCAGTCCTCTGGAGGGGCGAACTGAAGCTTTCTTT. This gives the protein CASSPLEGRTEAFF.

In this sample, this clonotype turned up many times. The chain recombines TRBV5-6 with TRBJ2-1; TRBD2 agrees at 11 bases. The CDR3 contains 16 residues. Germline assignment: CDR1 SGHDT and CDR2 YYEEEE. After removal of 3 bases from V and 4 bases from J, the junction contained 6 bases not matched to a gene. The CDR3 nucleotides are TGTGCCAGCAGCTCGAAGAGACTAGCGGGGTACAATGAGCAGTTCTTC. Protein sequence: CASSSKRLAGYNEQFF.

This clonotype appeared a single time. The chain recombines TRBV18 with TRBJ2-7; D not resolved. The V end was cut by 1 base, the J end by 5 bases, with 12 bases between. CDR3 length equals 14 residues. The germline gives CDR1 KGHSH, CDR2 LQKENI. CDR3 loop: CASSPQALRNEQYF. The CDR3 coding sequence is TGTGCCAGCTCACCACAGGCCCTTAGAAACGAGCAGTACTTC. Supplemented by reference TRBV18 and TRBJ2-7, the full variable domain reads NAGVMQNPRHLVRRRGQEARLRCSPMKGHSHVYWYRQLPEEGLKFMVYLQKENIIDESGMPKERFSAEFPKEGPSILRIQQVVRGDSAAYFCASSPQALRNEQYFGPGTRLTVT.

The chain recombines TRBV12-3 or TRBV12-4 with TRBJ1-2, with D perhaps matching TRBD1 (5 bases). CDR3 size: 15 residues. The V end lost 6 bases, the J end lost 3 bases, and 17 bases lay between the germline ends. This CDR3 is CASSNGRGYDYGYTF. CDR3 bases: TGTGCCAGCAGCAACGGGCGGGGGTACGACTATGGCTACACCTTC.

This clonotype has just a few counts. This rearrangement joins TRBV5-1 to TRBJ2-3, with D hard to call. The CDR3 loop spans 12 amino acids. V lost 0 bases to trimming and J lost 7 bases, with 6 bases between them. Germline-derived CDR1 and CDR2 are SGHRS and YFSETQ. This CDR3 is CASSLETYTQYF. CDR3 in DNA: TGCGCCAGCAGCTTGGAGACGTATACGCAGTATTTT.

The V and J genes are TRBV5-1 and TRBJ1-4; 7 bases are a match to TRBD1. The CDR3 runs to 16 residues. Germline CDR1 SGHRS, CDR2 YFSETQ. J lost 8 bases, V lost 3 bases, and 13 bases had no gene match. CDR3 residues: CASSSGDSRSNEKLFF. The CDR3 coding sequence is TGCGCCAGCAGCTCAGGGGACAGCCGGTCAAACGAAAAACTGTTTTTT. Variable domain in full (rest from reference TRBV5-1 and TRBJ1-4): KAGVTQTPRYLIKTRGQQVTLSCSPISGHRSVSWYQQTPGQGLQFLFEYFSETQRNKGNFPGRFSGRQFSNSRSEMNVSTLELGDSALYLCASSSGDSRSNEKLFFGSGTQLSVL.

The chain employs TRBV7-9 and TRBJ2-5; 8 positions match TRBD2. Per germline, CDR1 SEHNR and CDR2 FQNEAQ (reference sequence). V lost 3 bases and J lost 5; bases outside the gene matches: 11. The CDR3 runs to 16 residues. The CDR3 loop reads CASSFSGRAILETQYF. CDR3 nucleotide sequence: TGTGCCAGCAGCTTTTCCGGGAGGGCCATTTTGGAGACCCAGTACTTC.

This sequence joins TRBV5-1 and TRBJ1-1, with D possibly being TRBD1 (6 bases). The length of the CDR3 is 16 residues. Germline assignment: CDR1 SGHRS and CDR2 YFSETQ. Trimming left V 0 bases short and J 0 bases short, with 12 bases between. The CDR3 reads CASSLVSRTVNTEAFF. The DNA for the CDR3 is TGCGCCAGCAGCTTGGTCTCCCGGACAGTGAACACTGAAGCTTTCTTT.

V usage is TRBV13 and J usage is TRBJ2-2; TRBD2 agrees at 7 bases. The CDR3 contains 15 residues. Looked up from germline, CDR1 is PRHDT and CDR2 is FYEKMQ (reference sequence). V gave up 8 bases and J gave up 0 bases; unmatched junction bases: 6. The CDR3 region has the DNA TGTGCCAGCGGCTGGGAGGGCGCGAACACCGGGGAGCTGTTTTTT. It is translated as CASGWEGANTGELFF.

This clonotype was observed a few times. The gene calls are TRBV7-2 and TRBJ2-1; TRBD1 aligns across 11 bases. Germline assignment: CDR1 SGHTA and CDR2 FQGNSA. V was clipped by 4 bases and J by 4 bases; unmatched bases: 3. This CDR3 has 15 residues. CDR3 sequence (DNA): TGTGCCAGCAGCTGGGACAGGGGGGAATACAATGAGCAGTTCTTC. Its protein is CASSWDRGEYNEQFF.

The rearrangement joins TRBV7-2 to TRBJ2-2, with D tentatively TRBD2 (6 bases). V was clipped by 7 bases and J by 6 bases, with 15 bases between them. The CDR3 runs 14 residues. CDR1 SGHTA and CDR2 FQGNSA come from the germline V gene. CDR3 loop: CASNKWGESGELFF. The CDR3 region has the DNA TGTGCCAGCAACAAATGGGGGGAATCCGGGGAGCTGTTTTTT.

This clonotype was counted between two and nine times. This chain connects TRBV12-3 or TRBV12-4 to TRBJ2-1; D unclear. This CDR3 has 17 residues. V was trimmed by 2 bases and J by 0 bases, leaving 14 bases between them. CDR3 protein: CASSLFRALISYNEQFF. The CDR3 DNA is TGTGCCAGCAGTTTATTTAGGGCCCTTATCTCCTACAATGAGCAGTTCTTC.

The sample holds a few counts of this clonotype. The chain employs TRBV20-1 and TRBJ2-1; 7 bases align to TRBD2. Looked up from germline, CDR1 is DFQATT and CDR2 is SNEGSKA (reference sequence). The CDR3 covers 15 residues. With 2 bases clipped from V and 1 base from J, the junction kept 5 bases outside the gene matches. The CDR3 is CSARLAVISYNEQFF. The CDR3 nucleotides are TGCAGTGCTAGACTAGCGGTTATTTCCTACAATGAGCAGTTCTTC.

J is TRBJ1-5 and V is TRBV6-1; D perhaps matches TRBD1 (5 bases). Trimming took off 4 bases at V and 0 bases at J, with 10 bases between the two ends. Germline V gives CDR1 MNHNS, CDR2 SASEGT. The CDR3 sequence is 15 residues long. The CDR3, as DNA: TGTGCCAGCAGTGTACAGGTTAATAGCAATCAGCCCCAGCATTTT. Residues: CASSVQVNSNQPQHF.

The CDR3 DNA reads TGTGCCAGCACCTTATCATCGGCGAACACTGAAGCTTTCTTT. Translating it yields CASTLSSANTEAFF. The chain employs TRBV3-1 and TRBJ1-1; D gene ambiguous. Trimming shortened V by 7 bases and J by 1 base, and 13 bases separated the two germline ends. The CDR3 is made up of 14 amino acids. In germline, CDR1 is LGHDT, CDR2 YNNKEL (reference sequence).